A selection of T cell receptor beta chains follows, all from one sample in a study of early T cells in non-severe SARS-CoV-2 infection. TCRdb fed the 5' RACE reads into MiXCR, producing one record per CDR3 protein. The sample records roughly 56,000 distinct CDR3 sequences, roughly an eighth being singletons. What was sequenced was whole blood. These receptors were obtained from an adult who was a healthcare worker with PCR-confirmed SARS-CoV-2 infection or an uninfected control (not recorded which). The CDR3 runs from the conserved cysteine through the conserved F or W. Fields, in order: clone size, V gene, D gene, J gene, CDR3 length, CDR3 DNA, CDR3 protein. D genes are given only for firm matches. Expanded clones get a size class; other rows say once, few or many, or leave the size out.

NA	TRBV7-9	NA	TRBJ1-4	12	TGTGCCAGCGAGGACTCTGCAGAAAAACTGTTTTTT	CASEDSAEKLFF
many	TRBV28	NA	TRBJ1-6	12	TGTGCCAGCAGTCCCTTTGATTCACCCCTCCACTTT	CASSPFDSPLHF
many	TRBV5-5	NA	TRBJ1-3	12	TGTGCCAGCAGCTTACAGGGAGACACCATATATTTT	CASSLQGDTIYF
NA	TRBV29-1	NA	TRBJ1-2	9	TGCAGGTCGGACTATGGCTACACCTTC	CRSDYGYTF
once	TRBV7-8	TRBD2	TRBJ2-1	16	TGTGCCAGCAGCTCGTTGACTAGCGGGGGTCCCAATGAGCAGTTCTTC	CASSSLTSGGPNEQFF
few	TRBV29-1	NA	TRBJ2-1	14	TGCAGCGTTGAAGAAGGGGGGTCCTACAATGAGCAGTTCTTC	CSVEEGGSYNEQFF
NA	TRBV11-2	TRBD1	TRBJ2-6	18	TGTGCCAGCAGCTTAGGACCGGACAGGTCTCCTGGGGCCAACGTCCTGACTTTC	CASSLGPDRSPGANVLTF
few	TRBV7-3	NA	TRBJ2-3	13	TGTGCCAGCAGCTTAACAGGGCCAGCTCTCAAGTATTTT	CASSLTGPALKYF
many	TRBV5-1	NA	TRBJ2-6	14	TGCGCCAGCAGCTTGAGGGTTGGGGCCAACGTCCTGACTTTC	CASSLRVGANVLTF
NA	TRBV20-1	TRBD2	TRBJ2-3	14	TGCAGTGGGACGGCGGGGGGCCGCACAGATACGCAGTATTTT	CSGTAGGRTDTQYF
NA	TRBV20-1	NA	TRBJ2-5	15	TGCAGTGCTACTGGCGAGGAGTTCTGGGGGGAGACCCAGTACTTC	CSATGEEFWGETQYF
many	TRBV20-1	NA	TRBJ1-1	12	TGCAGTGCTAGTCGTGGGAACACTGAAGCTTTCTTT	CSASRGNTEAFF
many	TRBV9	NA	TRBJ1-6	12	TGTGCCAGCAGCGTAGCTGGGGGACCCCTCCACTTT	CASSVAGGPLHF
few	TRBV7-9	TRBD1	TRBJ1-2	16	TGTGCCAGCAGCTCATGGGACAGGGGTGAAGACTATGGCTACACCTTC	CASSSWDRGEDYGYTF
many	TRBV11-2	NA	TRBJ1-2	11	TGTGCCAGCAGCCAACAATTGACACGCACCTTC	CASSQQLTRTF
NA	TRBV7-3	NA	TRBJ2-1	12	TGTGCCAGCAGCTTAAATATAAATGAGCAGTTCTTC	CASSLNINEQFF
many	TRBV20-1	NA	TRBJ1-6	15	TGCAGTGCTCCTACCCGGGACACTTTTAATTCACCCCTCCACTTT	CSAPTRDTFNSPLHF
NA	TRBV12-5	NA	TRBJ2-3	12	TGTGCTAGTGGAGGATACTTAGATACGCAGTATTTT	CASGGYLDTQYF
NA	TRBV6-6	NA	TRBJ2-3	13	TGTGCCACCAGGACGGAGAGCACAGATACGCAGTATTTT	CATRTESTDTQYF
NA	TRBV5-1	TRBD1	TRBJ2-2	14	TGCGCCAGCAGCGGAGGACAGGCCACCGGGGAGCTGTTTTTT	CASSGGQATGELFF
few	TRBV2	NA	TRBJ2-4	15	TGTGCCAGCAGCGTGGCGGAGGGCGGCAAAAACATTCAGTACTTC	CASSVAEGGKNIQYF
NA	TRBV11-2	NA	TRBJ2-3	14	TGTGCCAGCAGCCCACAGGGAGGGACAGATACGCAGTATTTT	CASSPQGGTDTQYF
many	TRBV6-5	NA	TRBJ2-5	13	TGTGCCAGCAGTTACTCCTCTTTAGAGACCCAGTACTTC	CASSYSSLETQYF
NA	TRBV27	NA	TRBJ2-7	15	TGTGCCAGCAGACCCTCTGGGGGGAGGCGGAACGAGCAGTACTTC	CASRPSGGRRNEQYF
NA	TRBV7-2	NA	TRBJ2-5	14	TGTGCCAGCAGCAGCGCAGGGAGAGGCGAGACCCAGTACTTC	CASSSAGRGETQYF